The clone carrying this TCR beta chain was detected only once. Antigen: not known. TCRdb re-analysed the multiplex PCR reads in MiXCR, keeping a single row per CDR3 protein. The data hold 200,000 to 300,000 distinct CDR3 sequences, with around 30% observed a single time. These data belong to a study of breast tumors, draining lymph nodes, adjacent tissues. Axillary draining lymph nodes of breast cancer patients supplied the node samples. Germline V lookup: CDR1 MDHEN, CDR2 SYDVKM. CDR3 size: 16 residues. V dropped 5 bases and J dropped 5; count of bases not matched to a gene: 14. Notes on the study in general: Tumor repertoires ranked between lymph nodes and nontumor tissue in diversity, with V and J gene preferences. Data fit most tumor T cells coming from lymph node, expanding in tumor.

The sequence derives from a female donor with breast cancer. Some clones in this sample may be carry-over from other donors' samples. Sequenced sample: axillary lymph node tissue. This chain connects TRBV28 to TRBJ2-5, with TRBD2 matching 7 bases. CDR3: CASSLMPSGAQETQYF. The CDR3 DNA sequence: TGTGCCAGCAGTCTAATGCCTAGCGGAGCGCAGGAGACCCAGTACTTC.